Listed here are 32 T cell receptor beta chains from one sample, sequenced in a study of blood T cell repertoires in COVID-19. Some clones are missing from TCRdb's copy, which holds only in-frame ones; the method was immunoSEQ multiplex PCR. This sample has 150,000 to 160,000 clones; approximately 90% occur once, and the top ten carry about 2.4%. The sample consisted of peripheral blood. These receptors were obtained from a woman in her seventies with acute or convalescent COVID-19.

The V and J genes are TRBV18 and TRBJ2-7; 10 bases line up with TRBD1. This CDR3 has 16 residues. V was clipped by 1 base and J by 1 base; unmatched bases: 4. In germline, CDR1 is KGHSH, CDR2 LQKENI. Here the CDR3 DNA reads TGTGCCAGCTCACCACTTGGGACAGGGGTATCCTACGAGCAGTACTTC. Translated: CASSPLGTGVSYEQYF.

The chain employs TRBV29-1 and TRBJ1-2, with 8 nucleotides matching TRBD1. Germline loops: CDR1 SQVTM, CDR2 ANQGSEA. V shed 7 bases, J shed 3 bases, and the junction held 7 bases outside the gene matches. There are 13 residues in the CDR3. The CDR3 bases are TGCAGCGCTGGACAGGGTTGGGACTATGGCTACACCTTC. Protein: CSAGQGWDYGYTF. Full variable domain (rest looked up from reference TRBV29-1 and TRBJ1-2): SAVISQKPSRDICQRGTSLTIQCQVDSQVTMMFWYRQQPGQSLTLIATANQGSEATYESGFVIDKFPISRPNLTFSTLTVSNMSPEDSSIYLCSAGQGWDYGYTFGSGTRLTVV.

The rearrangement joins TRBV19 to TRBJ1-6, with 8 bases matching TRBD1. The CDR3 is made up of 15 amino acids. V lost 7 bases and J lost 10; bases outside the gene matches: 12. CDR1 and CDR2 from the germline V gene are LNHDA and SQIVND (reference sequence). CDR3 residues: CASKFEDRVGSPLHF. CDR3 DNA sequence: TGTGCCAGTAAATTCGAGGACAGGGTAGGATCACCCCTCCACTTT.

The chain has TRBV5-8 and TRBJ2-7, with TRBD1 as a possible D gene (6 bases). The CDR3 spans 13 residues. Per germline, CDR1 SGHTS and CDR2 YDEGEE. The V end was cut by 0 bases, the J end by 9 bases, with 13 bases between. CDR3 coding DNA: TGTGCCAGCAGCTTGGACAGGGTGGGGTGGCAGTACTTC. Its translation: CASSLDRVGWQYF.

This chain uses TRBV29-1 with TRBJ1-2; 7 nucleotides match TRBD1. This CDR3 is built from 11 residues. The germline V gene encodes CDR1 SQVTM and CDR2 ANQGSEA. With V trimmed by 5 bases and J by 6 bases, 3 bases remained unmatched. The CDR3 is CSVLTGNGYTF. The CDR3 coding sequence is TGCAGCGTTCTGACAGGGAATGGCTACACCTTC.

V usage is TRBV7-2 and J usage is TRBJ1-4, with 8 bases fitting TRBD1. Germline values: CDR1 SGHTA, CDR2 FQGNSA. V was pared by 5 bases and J by 7 bases, with 6 bases of the junction left unmatched. The CDR3 totals 14 residues. This CDR3 reads CASSLTGGVEKLFF. In DNA, the CDR3 is TGTGCCAGCAGCCTCACAGGGGGAGTTGAAAAACTGTTTTTT.

The rearrangement joins TRBV5-1 to TRBJ1-1, with 9 nucleotides matching TRBD1. CDR1 SGHRS and CDR2 YFSETQ come from the germline V gene. The CDR3 has 16 residues. V lost 4 bases, J lost 7 bases, and 14 bases stayed unmatched. CDR3 in DNA: TGCGCCAGCAGCCCATCCCCCGGGGACAGGGCTATTGAAGCTTTCTTT. Its protein is CASSPSPGDRAIEAFF.

The chain has TRBV4-1 and TRBJ2-2; TRBD2 is a possible D gene (6 bases). CDR1 and CDR2 (germline): MGHRA, YSYEKL. The CDR3 runs 13 residues. The V end was cut by 4 bases, the J end by 6 bases, with 9 bases between. The CDR3 sequence: CASSRREAGELFF. CDR3 nucleotide sequence: TGCGCCAGCAGCCGGCGGGAAGCCGGGGAGCTGTTTTTT.

The V gene is TRBV7-8, the J gene TRBJ1-5; D may be TRBD1 (5 bases). This CDR3 spans 15 amino acids. Trimming shortened V by 3 bases and J by 0 bases, and 9 bases separated the two germline ends. The germline gives CDR1 SGHVS, CDR2 FQNEAQ. DNA of the CDR3: TGTGCCAGCAGCTTGATAACAGGTAGCAATCAGCCCCAGCATTTT. Amino acids: CASSLITGSNQPQHF. Together with reference TRBV7-8 and TRBJ1-5, the CDR3 gives the full variable domain: GAGVSQSPRYKVAKRGQDVALRCDPISGHVSLFWYQQALGQGPEFLTYFQNEAQLDKSGLPSDRFFAERPEGSVSTLKIQRTQQEDSAVYLCASSLITGSNQPQHFGDGTRLSIL.

The V gene is TRBV7-6, the J gene TRBJ1-5; D is perhaps TRBD1 (5 bases). In germline, CDR1 is SGHVS, CDR2 FNYEAQ. There are 15 residues in the CDR3. V was shortened by 1 base and J by 3 bases, with 10 bases between the two germline ends. CDR3 bases: TGTGCCAGCAGCTTAGGTGGGGGGTTCAATCAGCCCCAGCATTTT. Translating it yields CASSLGGGFNQPQHF.

The V and J genes are TRBV2 and TRBJ2-7; 9 bases align to TRBD1. The CDR3 is 14 amino acids. After removal of 4 bases from V and 4 bases from J, the junction contained 5 bases not matched to a gene. Germline-derived CDR1 and CDR2 are SNHLY and FYNNEI. CDR3 region: CASSVRQGVYEQYF. The CDR3 coding sequence is TGTGCCAGCAGTGTAAGACAGGGGGTGTACGAGCAGTACTTC.

The chain employs TRBV7-9 and TRBJ2-1, with D tentatively TRBD1 (8 bases). Trimming shortened V by 5 bases and J by 6 bases, and 26 bases separated the two germline ends. Germline values: CDR1 SEHNR, CDR2 FQNEAQ (reference sequence). The CDR3 length is 18 residues. In nucleotides, the CDR3 is TGTGCCAGCAGCACCCAGGGGGGGGAATGGACAGGGTCCAATGAGCAGTTCTTC. This sequence encodes CASSTQGGEWTGSNEQFF.

The genes are TRBV9 and TRBJ1-2; tentative D call: TRBD1 (6 bases). The CDR3 runs 14 residues. The V end lost 4 bases, the J end lost 5 bases, and 15 bases lay between the germline ends. Germline values: CDR1 SGDLS, CDR2 YYNGEE. CDR3 sequence (DNA): TGTGCCAGCAGCAGAGAGGACAGACCATATGGCTACACCTTC. It yields the protein CASSREDRPYGYTF.

This sequence joins TRBV11-2 and TRBJ2-5, with TRBD2 matching over 7 bases. The CDR3 has 17 residues. Germline loops: CDR1 SGHAT, CDR2 FQNNGV. With 7 bases clipped from V and 4 bases from J, the junction kept 18 bases outside the gene matches. The CDR3 reads CASTDGGRRGMGETQYF. The CDR3 coding sequence is TGTGCCAGCACCGACGGGGGTAGGCGGGGGATGGGAGAGACCCAGTACTTC.

The chain couples TRBV5-6 to TRBJ1-2; 7 bases match TRBD1. The germline gives CDR1 SGHDT, CDR2 YYEEEE. The CDR3 covers 17 residues. V dropped 1 base and J dropped 3; count of bases not matched to a gene: 12. CDR3 region: CASSLHDREPNYYGYTF. The CDR3 DNA follows: TGTGCCAGCAGCTTGCACGACAGGGAACCCAATTACTATGGCTACACCTTC.

The chain carries TRBV6-6 and TRBJ1-2, with D possibly being TRBD1 (6 bases). The CDR3 extends over 13 amino acids. The germline V gene encodes CDR1 MNHNY and CDR2 SVGAGI (reference sequence). Trimming removed 3 bases at V and 8 bases at J, with 13 bases between. The CDR3, as DNA: TGTGCCAGCAGTTATGAGGGGGAATACGGCTACACCTTC. It is translated as CASSYEGEYGYTF.

This chain connects TRBV7-2 to TRBJ1-2; TRBD1 aligns across 9 bases. The CDR3 has 13 residues. Germline CDR1 SGHTA, CDR2 FQGNSA. After removal of 3 bases from V and 8 bases from J, the junction contained 4 bases not matched to a gene. CDR3: CASSLGQGGGYTF. For the CDR3, the DNA is TGTGCCAGCAGCTTGGGACAGGGAGGAGGCTACACCTTC. The variable domain in full, completed from reference TRBV7-2 and TRBJ1-2, reads GAGVSQSPSNKVTEKGKDVELRCDPISGHTALYWYRQSLGQGLEFLIYFQGNSAPDKSGLPSDRFSAERTGGSVSTLTIQRTQQEDSAVYLCASSLGQGGGYTFGSGTRLTVV.

This clone was seen just once. The V and J genes are TRBV21-1 and TRBJ2-7; TRBD2 is the table's D call and was not checked against the DNA. TRBV21-1 is given as a pseudogene. The CDR3 contains 16 residues. CDR3 protein: CASSKHRGGSVYEQYF. As DNA, the CDR3 is TGTGCCAGCAGCAAACACCGGGGGGGATCTGTCTACGAGCAGTACTTC.

This clone was counted only a few times. CDR3 DNA: TGTGCCAGCTCACCAGAGACAGGGGGTACTGAAGCTTTCTTT. This encodes CASSPETGGTEAFF. The chain has TRBV18 and TRBJ1-1; 9 positions match TRBD1. In germline, CDR1 is KGHSH, CDR2 LQKENI. V lost 2 bases, J lost 5 bases, and 3 bases stayed unmatched. This CDR3 comprises 14 residues. Variable domain in full (rest from reference TRBV18 and TRBJ1-1): NAGVMQNPRHLVRRRGQEARLRCSPMKGHSHVYWYRQLPEEGLKFMVYLQKENIIDESGMPKERFSAEFPKEGPSILRIQQVVRGDSAAYFCASSPETGGTEAFFGQGTRLTVV.

The V and J genes are TRBV7-3 and TRBJ2-2; D possibly corresponds to TRBD2 (5 bases). Germline CDR1 and CDR2: SGHTA and FQGTGA. V was shortened by 5 bases and J by 5 bases, with 9 bases between the two germline ends. CDR3 length: 13 amino acids. The CDR3 protein is CASSPRGTGELFF. CDR3 nucleotides: TGTGCCAGCAGCCCCCGCGGGACCGGGGAGCTGTTTTTT.

The chain has TRBV19 and TRBJ2-1; D might be TRBD2 (6 bases). This CDR3 comprises 16 residues. V lost 6 bases and J 6 bases, leaving 21 bases between the germline ends. Germline assignment: CDR1 LNHDA and CDR2 SQIVND (reference sequence). The CDR3 here is CASRETTGERRNEQFF. For the CDR3, the DNA is TGTGCCAGTAGAGAAACGACGGGAGAACGTCGCAATGAGCAGTTCTTC. The whole variable domain, filled in from reference TRBV19 and TRBJ2-1, reads DGGITQSPKYLFRKEGQNVTLSCEQNLNHDAMYWYRQDPGQGLRLIYYSQIVNDFQKGDIAEGYSVSREKKESFPLTVTSAQKNPTAFYLCASRETTGERRNEQFFGPGTRLTVL.

The chain couples TRBV21-1 to TRBJ1-2; the table calls TRBD1, which could not be checked here. TRBV21-1 is listed as a pseudogene. This CDR3 contains 19 residues. In nucleotides, the CDR3 is TGTGCCAGCAGCAAAGGGGACAGGCCGTCTAGACCCCCCTCCTATGGCTACACCTTC. Amino acids: CASSKGDRPSRPPSYGYTF.

The V gene is TRBV4-3, the J gene TRBJ2-3; no definite D call. CDR3 length: 14 residues. Trimming took off 0 bases at V and 3 bases at J, with 7 bases between the two ends. Germline assignment: CDR1 LGHNA and CDR2 YSLEER. DNA of the CDR3: TGCGCCAGCAGCCAAGATGTTAGTACAGATACGCAGTATTTT. Its protein is CASSQDVSTDTQYF.

The chain joins TRBV4-1 to TRBJ2-3; 8 positions match TRBD2. V shed 1 base and J 1 base; nucleotides not matched to a gene: 1. This CDR3 is built from 15 residues. Germline-derived CDR1 and CDR2 are MGHRA and YSYEKL. The CDR3 here is CASSQGRGGTDTQYF. For the CDR3, the DNA is TGCGCCAGCAGCCAAGGGCGGGGGGGCACAGATACGCAGTATTTT.

This rearrangement joins TRBV5-1 to TRBJ2-3, with 12 bases aligning to TRBD2. V shed 2 bases, J shed 0 bases, and the junction held 10 bases outside the gene matches. The CDR3 is 19 amino acids. Germline V lookup: CDR1 SGHRS, CDR2 YFSETQ. The CDR3 loop reads CASSFRALAGGPSTDTQYF. As DNA, the CDR3 is TGCGCCAGCAGCTTCCGGGCCCTAGCGGGGGGGCCCAGCACAGATACGCAGTATTTT.

This clone is a singleton in its sample. The genes are TRBV7-9 and TRBJ2-3, with TRBD1 identical over 10 bases. Per germline, CDR1 SEHNR and CDR2 FQNEAQ (reference sequence). V dropped 5 bases and J dropped 5; count of bases not matched to a gene: 7. The length of the CDR3 is 15 residues. The CDR3, as DNA: TGTGCCAGCAGCCGGGACAGGGGCCCAGGAGATACGCAGTATTTT. Amino acid sequence: CASSRDRGPGDTQYF.

The chain employs TRBV20-1 and TRBJ1-2, with TRBD1 as a possible D gene (6 bases). The CDR3 length is 11 residues. The germline CDR1 and CDR2 sequences are DFQATT and SNEGSKA (reference sequence). Trimming pared 5 bases from V and 5 bases from J, leaving 9 bases between. CDR3 sequence: CSAGGQYGYTF. CDR3 DNA sequence: TGCAGTGCTGGCGGACAGTATGGCTACACCTTC.

The CDR3 is CASSLEQGSSEQYV. The CDR3 DNA is TGTGCCAGCAGTTTGGAACAGGGGTCTAGCGAGCAGTACGTC. The chain is built from TRBV28 and TRBJ2-7; 7 nucleotides match TRBD1. The CDR3 is 14 amino acids. Germline-derived CDR1 and CDR2 are MDHEN and SYDVKM. Trimming at V came to 3 bases and at J to 6 bases, leaving 8 bases not matched to a gene.

The rearrangement joins TRBV3-1 (or the pseudogene TRBV3-2) to TRBJ2-1; 8 nucleotides agree with TRBD2. From germline, CDR1 is LGHDT and CDR2 YNNKEL (reference sequence). The CDR3 sequence is 15 residues long. The J segment lost 5 bases and the V segment lost 4 bases, leaving 7 bases of the junction unmatched. The DNA of the CDR3 is TGTGCCAGCAGCCCCCTTCGCGGGAGGAACAATGAGCAGTTCTTC. This encodes CASSPLRGRNNEQFF.

This chain links TRBV11-2 with TRBJ2-7, with D tentatively TRBD2 (7 bases). The V end lost 5 bases, the J end lost 3 bases, and 11 bases lay between the germline ends. The CDR3 has 13 amino acids. Germline lookup yields CDR1 SGHAT and CDR2 FQNNGV. The CDR3 loop is CASSGGALYEQYV. In nucleotides, the CDR3 is TGTGCCAGCAGCGGGGGGGCACTCTACGAGCAGTACGTC.

This rearrangement joins TRBV19 to TRBJ2-5, with D perhaps matching TRBD2 (7 bases). CDR3 length: 11 residues. V gave up 7 bases and J gave up 8 bases, with 11 bases separating them. In germline, CDR1 is LNHDA, CDR2 SQIVND (reference sequence). The CDR3 DNA reads as TGTGCCAGTAAGGGGGGGGGAACCCAGTACTTC. Its protein is CASKGGGTQYF.

This clone was seen more than once but under ten times. The chain employs TRBV4-1 and TRBJ1-5; 7 bases are shared with TRBD1. With 4 bases clipped from V and 4 bases from J, the junction kept 4 bases outside the gene matches. CDR1 is MGHRA and CDR2 is YSYEKL in the germline V gene. The CDR3 is 14 amino acids. The CDR3 nucleotides read TGCGCCAGCAGCCGCACGACAGGGAATCAGCCCCAGCATTTT. Its protein product is CASSRTTGNQPQHF.